This T cell receptor beta chain was captured in a study of blood T cell repertoires in COVID-19. Study context: Whether acute or convalescent, the COVID-19 samples came from the United States, Italy and Spain. The analysed material was cDNA or gDNA that came from T cells, B-cell-depleted T cells, or PBMCs.

Germline CDR1 is LGHDT and CDR2 is YNNKEL (reference sequence). The CDR3 runs 13 residues. V was shortened by 2 bases and J by 3 bases, with 8 bases between the two germline ends. In the original workflow: Reference gene primer amplification yielded estimated nucleated cell counts. Repertoires were generated with immunoSEQ multiplex PCR, while TCRdb's copy carries only in-frame clones and drops some. The D gene and trimming were derived from the DNA, and the V and J assignments and clone size from that table. The sample consists of more than 95,000 clones, roughly 80% of them appearing once. Sequencing was done on a sample of peripheral blood. The clonotype was recovered from a woman older than 75 with active or convalescent COVID-19. The genes are TRBV3-1 (or the pseudogene TRBV3-2) and TRBJ2-7; a weak D match, TRBD1 (6 bases). The CDR3, as DNA: TGTGCCAGCAGCCAATTGACAGGCTACGAGCAGTACTTC. It yields the protein CASSQLTGYEQYF.